This T cell receptor beta chain stems from a study of blood T cell repertoires in COVID-19. On the study more broadly: COVID-19 samples collected from the United States, Italy and Spain covered acute and convalescent phases. The analysed material was cDNA or gDNA that came from T cells, B-cell-depleted T cells, or PBMCs.

Original analysis: Estimation of nucleated cell counts relied on the amplification of reference gene primers. Profiling relied on immunoSEQ multiplex PCR, and the TCRdb table lists in-frame clones only, not all of them. V and J calls and clone size are those listed in that table; D and trimming were worked out from the DNA. Of some 210,000 clones in the sample, roughly 90% were seen once. Germline CDR1 is MDHEN and CDR2 is SYDVKM. The length of the CDR3 is 17 residues. The trim removed 5 bases at V and 0 bases at J, leaving 8 bases unmatched. This chain joins TRBV28 and TRBJ1-5, with 9 bases that match TRBD1. The receptor was isolated from a woman in her forties who had recovered from COVID-19. The sample consisted of peripheral blood. CDR3 residues: CASSRTGGLYSNQPQHF. CDR3 bases: TGTGCCAGCAGTCGTACAGGGGGCCTATATAGCAATCAGCCCCAGCATTTT.